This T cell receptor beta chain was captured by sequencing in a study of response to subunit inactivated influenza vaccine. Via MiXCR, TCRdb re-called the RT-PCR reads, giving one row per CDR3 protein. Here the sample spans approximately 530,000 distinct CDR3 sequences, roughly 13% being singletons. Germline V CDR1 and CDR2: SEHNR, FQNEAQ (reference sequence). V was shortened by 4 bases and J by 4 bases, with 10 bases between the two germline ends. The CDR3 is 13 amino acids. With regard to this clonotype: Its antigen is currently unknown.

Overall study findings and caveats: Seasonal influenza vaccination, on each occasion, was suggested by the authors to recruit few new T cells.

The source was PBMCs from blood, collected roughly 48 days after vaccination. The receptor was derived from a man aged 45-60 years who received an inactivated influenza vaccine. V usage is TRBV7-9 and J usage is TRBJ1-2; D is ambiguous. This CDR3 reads CASSSGNRYGYTF. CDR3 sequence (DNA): TGTGCCAGCAGCTCGGGTAACCGCTATGGCTACACCTTC.